This TCR beta chain was observed in a study of regulatory T cells in long-lasting Graves disease. Study-level findings and limits: Persistent disease showed a preference for TRBV28, TRBJ1-2 and TRBJ2-5. Peripheral blood was the sole material, not thyroid tissue. Accuracy may have been reduced by the small sample size.

To make TCR beta libraries, researchers used iRepertoire HTBI primers and Arm-PCR of CDR3 regions. MiXCR, run by TCRdb on the multiplex PCR reads, gives a single entry per CDR3 protein. The data contain roughly 400,000 distinct CDR3 sequences, about 15% of them singletons. This clonotype showed up many times. Its antigen is undetermined. Time point given: newly diagnosed GD, antithyroid drugs for less than 3 months. PBMCs were the source of the RNA used for TCR sequencing. V was shortened by 6 bases and J by 8 bases, with 12 bases between the two germline ends. The germline V gene encodes CDR1 SGHDT and CDR2 YYEEEE. The CDR3 totals 13 residues. These data were likewise used in another study, on T cells in Graves' hyperthyroidism and ophthalmopathy. That study reports: Subjects aged 18 to 65 presented with newly diagnosed hyperthyroidism of less than 2 months' duration.

This chain links TRBV5-6 with TRBJ1-6; D remains unclear. The sequencing here drew on peripheral blood mononuclear cells (PBMCs), taken at new diagnosis, from a patient treated with antithyroid drugs. The TCR comes from a woman aged 40 to 50 with Graves disease. DNA of the CDR3: TGTGCCAGCACGTTGACGGAAGATTCACCCCTCCACTTT. Encoded protein: CASTLTEDSPLHF. Full variable domain (outside the CDR3, taken from reference TRBV5-6 and TRBJ1-6): DAGVTQSPTHLIKTRGQQVTLRCSPKSGHDTVSWYQQALGQGPQFIFQYYEEEERQRGNFPDRFSGHQFPNYSSELNVNALLLGDSALYLCASTLTEDSPLHFGNGTRLTVT.